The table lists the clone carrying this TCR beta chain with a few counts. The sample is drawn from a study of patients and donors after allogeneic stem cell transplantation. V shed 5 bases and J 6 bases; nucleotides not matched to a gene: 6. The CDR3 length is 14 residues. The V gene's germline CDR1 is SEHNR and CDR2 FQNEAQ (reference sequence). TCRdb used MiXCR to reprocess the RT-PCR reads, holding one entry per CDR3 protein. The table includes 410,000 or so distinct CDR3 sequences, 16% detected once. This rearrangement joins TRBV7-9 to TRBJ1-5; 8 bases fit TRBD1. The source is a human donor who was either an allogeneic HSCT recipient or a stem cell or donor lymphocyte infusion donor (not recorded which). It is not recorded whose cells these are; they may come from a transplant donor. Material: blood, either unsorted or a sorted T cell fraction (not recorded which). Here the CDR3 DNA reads TGTGCCAGCAGCGGATCCGGGACAGGTCAGCCCCAGCATTTT. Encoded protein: CASSGSGTGQPQHF.